This TCR beta chain was sequenced in a study of blood T cell repertoires in COVID-19. CDR1 and CDR2 (germline): SNHLY, FYNNEI. This CDR3 has 14 amino acids. V dropped 8 bases and J dropped 3 bases, with 14 bases sitting between them. This clone was found once. The method was immunoSEQ multiplex PCR; TCRdb's version includes in-frame clones alone and lacks a portion of them. Seen here are tens of thousands of clones, 80% to 90% observed once, and the top ten hold 5.8%. The sequenced sample was peripheral blood. The clonotype originates from a man aged 45 to 65 with active COVID-19. The chain links TRBV2 to TRBJ1-5; no clear D gene. The CDR3 DNA follows: TGTGCCAGCTCGGGTGGGTCCTACAATCAGCCCCAGCATTTT. This translates into CASSGGSYNQPQHF.